A selection of T cell receptor beta chains follows, all from one sample in a study of blood T cell repertoires in COVID-19. The data were produced by immunoSEQ multiplex PCR, yet TCRdb's version contains in-frame clones alone and is incomplete. The table lists roughly 250,000 clones, approximately 83% of them singletons, with approximately 4% in the top ten. Material for sequencing was PBMCs or T cells enriched from blood (not recorded which). The receptors come from a woman aged 25 to 45 who had recovered from COVID-19. Both conserved end residues are part of each CDR3. Fields, in order: J gene, D gene, V gene, clone size, CDR3 DNA, CDR3 protein. D genes are given only for firm matches. For some rows the clone size is stated as once, few or many, or as a class when expanded; others skip it.

TRBJ2-1	-	TRBV4-2	-	TGTGCCAGCAGCCGTTTTTTTGATGCAGGGGACAATGAGCAGTTCTTC	CASSRFFDAGDNEQFF
TRBJ2-1	-	TRBV12-3/TRBV12-4	-	TGTGCCAGCAGTAGGAAGGGGTACAATGAGCAGTTCTTC	CASSRKGYNEQFF
TRBJ2-3	TRBD2	TRBV7-3	-	TGTGCCAGCAGCTCTAGCGGGAGGTTAGATACGCAGTATTTT	CASSSSGRLDTQYF
TRBJ1-6	TRBD1	TRBV19	-	TGTGCCAGTAGTCCACGACAGGGACAATCACCCCTCCACTTT	CASSPRQGQSPLHF
TRBJ1-3	-	TRBV19	-	TGTGCCACCACAACCGGGTCCCTACTCTCTGGAAACACCATATATTTT	CATTTGSLLSGNTIYF
TRBJ2-7	TRBD2	TRBV5-6	-	TGTGCCAGCAGCTTCGGGACTAGCGGGAGCGCCTCCTACGAGCAGTACTTC	CASSFGTSGSASYEQYF
TRBJ1-6	TRBD1	TRBV25-1	-	TGTGCCAGTTCCCGAACCCCGGGACAGGGTAATTCACCCCTCCACTTT	CASSRTPGQGNSPLHF
TRBJ2-5	-	TRBV6-5	-	TGTGCCAGCAGTTACCCGCCGGAAGAGACCCAGTACTTC	CASSYPPEETQYF
TRBJ2-3	-	TRBV6-4	many	TGTGCCAGCAGTGACGGGACTAGCACAGATACGCAGTATTTT	CASSDGTSTDTQYF
TRBJ1-5	-	TRBV5-1	-	TGCGCCAGCAGCTTGGACAGTAGCAATCAGCCCCAGCATTTT	CASSLDSSNQPQHF
TRBJ1-1	-	TRBV28	-	TGTGCCAGCAGCTTACTCGGGACACGGAACACTGAAGCTTTCTTT	CASSLLGTRNTEAFF
TRBJ1-5	-	TRBV28	-	TGTGCCAGCAGTTTGCGCCAAAATCAGCCCCAGCATTTT	CASSLRQNQPQHF
TRBJ2-1	-	TRBV28	-	TGTGCCAGCAGTTTACCGTCGGTCCCCTCCTACAATGAGCAGTTCTTC	CASSLPSVPSYNEQFF
TRBJ2-2	-	TRBV1	-	TGCACCAGCAGCCACCCACCGACTAGCGGGGGGTTCACCGGGGAGCTGTTTTTT	CTSSHPPTSGGFTGELFF
TRBJ2-5	-	TRBV28	-	TGTGCCAGCAGGGGACCCAGACTAGTAGGGAGAGAGGAGACCCAGTACTTC	CASRGPRLVGREETQYF
TRBJ2-1	-	TRBV19	-	TGTGCCAGTAGTCGTACTAATGAGCAGTTCTTC	CASSRTNEQFF
TRBJ1-2	-	TRBV14	-	TGTGCCAGCAGCGAACAGGGCGGGTATGGCTACACCTTC	CASSEQGGYGYTF
TRBJ1-3	TRBD1	TRBV28	-	TGTGCCAGCAGTTTTTTTTCTTGGACAGGGATCTCTGGAAACACCATATATTTT	CASSFFSWTGISGNTIYF